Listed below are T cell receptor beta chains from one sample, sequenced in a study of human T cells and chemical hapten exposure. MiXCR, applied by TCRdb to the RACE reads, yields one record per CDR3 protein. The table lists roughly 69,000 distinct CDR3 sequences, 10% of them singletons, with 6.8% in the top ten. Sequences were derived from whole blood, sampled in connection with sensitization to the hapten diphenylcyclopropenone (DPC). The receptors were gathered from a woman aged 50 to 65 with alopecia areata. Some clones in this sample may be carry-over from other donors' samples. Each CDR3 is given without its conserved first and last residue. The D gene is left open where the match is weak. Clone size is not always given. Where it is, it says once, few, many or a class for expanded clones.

CDR3aa: ASSLSGTGGNTEAF; d_gene: TRBD1; j_gene: TRBJ1-1; abundance: many; v_gene: TRBV18
CDR3aa: ASSLARSSYNEQF; d_gene: .; j_gene: TRBJ2-1; abundance: .; v_gene: TRBV11-2
CDR3aa: SAREKSWGYT; d_gene: .; j_gene: TRBJ1-2; abundance: .; v_gene: TRBV20-1
CDR3aa: ASGDPRQGPDEQF; d_gene: TRBD1; j_gene: TRBJ2-1; abundance: few; v_gene: TRBV7-9
CDR3aa: ASRPSQVNTEAF; d_gene: .; j_gene: TRBJ1-1; abundance: few; v_gene: TRBV6-6
CDR3aa: ASSAIGDNQPQH; d_gene: .; j_gene: TRBJ1-5; abundance: few; v_gene: TRBV9
CDR3aa: ASSASSYEQY; d_gene: .; j_gene: TRBJ2-7; abundance: many; v_gene: TRBV28
CDR3aa: ASSPLESYNEQF; d_gene: .; j_gene: TRBJ2-1; abundance: many; v_gene: TRBV18
CDR3aa: ASSLDSGGNSPLH; d_gene: .; j_gene: TRBJ1-6; abundance: .; v_gene: TRBV12-3/TRBV12-4
CDR3aa: ASSFGAKAPDPPYEQY; d_gene: .; j_gene: TRBJ2-7; abundance: .; v_gene: TRBV11-2
CDR3aa: ASALAFTGELF; d_gene: .; j_gene: TRBJ2-2; abundance: many; v_gene: TRBV3-1
CDR3aa: ASSQQRWPAGDTQY; d_gene: .; j_gene: TRBJ2-3; abundance: .; v_gene: TRBV3-1
CDR3aa: ASSFGSIGQRTDTQY; d_gene: .; j_gene: TRBJ2-3; abundance: many; v_gene: TRBV27
CDR3aa: ASSVSTDTQY; d_gene: .; j_gene: TRBJ2-3; abundance: .; v_gene: TRBV7-3
CDR3aa: ATIFPLGLAELSSYNEQF; d_gene: TRBD2; j_gene: TRBJ2-1; abundance: many; v_gene: TRBV24-1
CDR3aa: ASRRGSSETQY; d_gene: .; j_gene: TRBJ2-5; abundance: .; v_gene: TRBV19
CDR3aa: AWSVLPGQFNSPLH; d_gene: TRBD1; j_gene: TRBJ1-6; abundance: .; v_gene: TRBV30
CDR3aa: ASSLPHSPLH; d_gene: .; j_gene: TRBJ1-6; abundance: .; v_gene: TRBV28
CDR3aa: ASSLRWTENTEAF; d_gene: .; j_gene: TRBJ1-1; abundance: few; v_gene: TRBV11-2
CDR3aa: ASSLGDRFSTEAF; d_gene: .; j_gene: TRBJ1-1; abundance: .; v_gene: TRBV7-6
CDR3aa: ASTTRTGGIQY; d_gene: TRBD1; j_gene: TRBJ2-4; abundance: many; v_gene: TRBV25-1
CDR3aa: SVVRADTQY; d_gene: .; j_gene: TRBJ2-3; abundance: .; v_gene: TRBV29-1
CDR3aa: ASSQGQYTQY; d_gene: TRBD1; j_gene: TRBJ2-3; abundance: many; v_gene: TRBV14
CDR3aa: ASSITGVRTEAF; d_gene: .; j_gene: TRBJ1-1; abundance: .; v_gene: TRBV19
CDR3aa: ASGESGTGFLYGYT; d_gene: TRBD1; j_gene: TRBJ1-2; abundance: many; v_gene: TRBV5-1
CDR3aa: ASSPTRDRANEQF; d_gene: TRBD1; j_gene: TRBJ2-1; abundance: many; v_gene: TRBV18
CDR3aa: ATRLDTQY; d_gene: .; j_gene: TRBJ2-3; abundance: many; v_gene: TRBV15
CDR3aa: ASSQRSLGTEAF; d_gene: .; j_gene: TRBJ1-1; abundance: .; v_gene: TRBV5-1
CDR3aa: ASGSPSQPQH; d_gene: .; j_gene: TRBJ1-5; abundance: many; v_gene: TRBV28
CDR3aa: SARDRQRTSTDTQY; d_gene: .; j_gene: TRBJ2-3; abundance: many; v_gene: TRBV20-1
CDR3aa: ASIGESYEQY; d_gene: .; j_gene: TRBJ2-7; abundance: .; v_gene: TRBV28
CDR3aa: ASSQDGEELF; d_gene: .; j_gene: TRBJ2-2; abundance: .; v_gene: TRBV4-2
CDR3aa: SARRDRANTEAF; d_gene: TRBD1; j_gene: TRBJ1-1; abundance: few; v_gene: TRBV20-1
CDR3aa: SVQLNTEAF; d_gene: .; j_gene: TRBJ1-1; abundance: many; v_gene: TRBV29-1
CDR3aa: ASSLGRDSPLH; d_gene: .; j_gene: TRBJ1-6; abundance: few; v_gene: TRBV11-2
CDR3aa: ASRKGDYTEAF; d_gene: .; j_gene: TRBJ1-1; abundance: many; v_gene: TRBV12-3/TRBV12-4
CDR3aa: ASSGTSGFYNEQF; d_gene: TRBD2; j_gene: TRBJ2-1; abundance: few; v_gene: TRBV6-1
CDR3aa: SGDEAF; d_gene: .; j_gene: TRBJ1-1; abundance: many; v_gene: TRBV29-1
CDR3aa: ASINSVFGSDGTDTQY; d_gene: .; j_gene: TRBJ2-3; abundance: few; v_gene: TRBV6-1
CDR3aa: ASSEFRGRAFETQY; d_gene: TRBD2; j_gene: TRBJ2-5; abundance: many; v_gene: TRBV2
CDR3aa: SARRGVEDEAF; d_gene: .; j_gene: TRBJ1-1; abundance: .; v_gene: TRBV20-1
CDR3aa: ASSQGQPEAF; d_gene: TRBD1; j_gene: TRBJ1-1; abundance: many; v_gene: TRBV7-9
CDR3aa: SVGTGGGNTEAF; d_gene: TRBD1; j_gene: TRBJ1-1; abundance: .; v_gene: TRBV29-1
CDR3aa: ASGGGGSTDTQY; d_gene: .; j_gene: TRBJ2-3; abundance: few; v_gene: TRBV9
CDR3aa: ASSLGGRGNQPQH; d_gene: .; j_gene: TRBJ1-5; abundance: many; v_gene: TRBV7-8
CDR3aa: ASSQTGSYEQY; d_gene: .; j_gene: TRBJ2-7; abundance: .; v_gene: TRBV9
CDR3aa: SVVEYEQF; d_gene: .; j_gene: TRBJ2-1; abundance: .; v_gene: TRBV29-1
CDR3aa: ASSQDWGYNSPLH; d_gene: .; j_gene: TRBJ1-6; abundance: many; v_gene: TRBV6-1
CDR3aa: SASDPPEQF; d_gene: .; j_gene: TRBJ2-1; abundance: .; v_gene: TRBV20-1
CDR3aa: ASSPPGLAGANLYNEQF; d_gene: TRBD2; j_gene: TRBJ2-1; abundance: .; v_gene: TRBV18
CDR3aa: ASRRTSYNEQF; d_gene: .; j_gene: TRBJ2-1; abundance: many; v_gene: TRBV19
CDR3aa: SARIQGRQPQH; d_gene: .; j_gene: TRBJ1-5; abundance: many; v_gene: TRBV20-1